This T cell receptor beta chain came from a study of blood T cell repertoires in COVID-19 (dated by TCRdb to about 2020). About the investigation overall: Samples covering the acute and convalescent phases of COVID-19 were provided by collaborators in the United States, Italy and Spain. The material from the prospective study consisted of cDNA or gDNA derived from T cells, B-cell-depleted T cells, or PBMCs. The dataset comprised deeply sampled blood TCRbeta repertoires from subjects exposed to, actively infected with, or recovered from COVID-19. The repertoires were released in a freely available public database intended as a resource for research on the immune response to SARS-CoV-2. The samples were drawn from two sources: the first 160 participants of the ongoing ImmuneRACE study, and fewer than 1,500 subjects contributed by 6 global collaborators. The sample metadata nearly always contained a de-identified subject ID, COVID-19 status, age in years and sex. Where available, HLA class I and class II types were taken from metadata supplied by the sample provider and were not determined by assay-based typing.

One collaborating source in Seattle enrolled patients while the patients were actively infected and followed the patients over time throughout the course of disease. Whole blood was collected in K2EDTA tubes by collaborating institutions according to the institutions' own protocols. Collaborator samples were shipped for TCRbeta analysis as frozen whole blood, isolated PBMCs, or DNA extracted from either sample type. Based on the germline V gene, the CDR1 and CDR2 sequences are MNHEY and SVGAGI. Trimming costs V 6 bases and J 4 bases, and their ends lie 10 bases apart. The CDR3 spans 13 residues, from the cysteine through the phenylalanine. The kept DNA is CDR3 alone, 39 bases in frame from the first base. About this clone: Its antigen is unknown. The input lacks base qualities; no much larger clone sits a single base away.

TCRbeta CDR3 regions were amplified from genomic DNA using the immunoSEQ Assay, a bias-controlled multiplex PCR. In the original analysis: Nucleated cell counts per sample were estimated from amplification of reference gene primers within the assay. To quantify the absolute abundance of each unique TCRbeta CDR3 rearrangement, sequence reads were collapsed and filtered. For each sample, productive Simpson clonality was calculated as the square root of Simpson's diversity index over productive rearrangements. In TCRdb, the immuneACCESS table is reduced to in-frame sequences with V and J assigned. These tables do not hold every clone; where another copy was compared, an unresolved V gene accounts for under half, and the others remain unexplained. That table is the source of V, J and clone size, and D and trimming were worked out from the DNA. In all, the sample holds under 550,000 clones, and 70% to 90% of those were seen once. 0.8% to 1% of the sample lies in the top ten.

Overall study results and their limits: The quantity of clinical and demographic metadata differed by source and by participant and was supplied without curation.

The sequence came from a man between 18 and 29 years old with COVID-19, enrolled during active disease. The sample was peripheral blood. The rearranged chain carries TRBV6-5 and TRBJ2-1, with the D segment identity uncertain. The nucleotide sequence reads as follows: TGTGCCAGCAGGGAGTGGCAGTACAATGAGCAGTTCTTC. Its translation is CASREWQYNEQFF.